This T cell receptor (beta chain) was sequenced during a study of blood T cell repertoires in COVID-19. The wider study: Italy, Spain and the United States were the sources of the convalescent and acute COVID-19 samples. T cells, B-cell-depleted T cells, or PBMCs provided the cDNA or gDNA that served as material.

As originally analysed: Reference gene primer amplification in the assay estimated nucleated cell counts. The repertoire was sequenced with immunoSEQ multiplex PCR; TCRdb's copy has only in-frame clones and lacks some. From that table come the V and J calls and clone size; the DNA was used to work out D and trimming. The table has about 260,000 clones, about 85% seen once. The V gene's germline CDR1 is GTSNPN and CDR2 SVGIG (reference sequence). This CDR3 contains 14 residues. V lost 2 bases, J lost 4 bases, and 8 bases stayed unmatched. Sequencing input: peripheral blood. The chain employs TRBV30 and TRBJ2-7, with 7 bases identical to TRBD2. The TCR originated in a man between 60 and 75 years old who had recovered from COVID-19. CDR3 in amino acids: CAWSPGGRGYEQYF. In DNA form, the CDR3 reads TGTGCCTGGAGTCCCGGAGGGAGGGGTTACGAGCAGTACTTC.